The clone carrying this T cell receptor beta chain turned up a few times. The antigen remains undetermined. The sample's time point: blood at routine non-recurrence follow-up after resection. Whole RNA was taken from tumor, nontumor lung or frozen PBMC; it was then sequenced unsorted. Germline V gene lookup returns CDR1 SGHTA and CDR2 FQGNSA. There are 17 residues in the CDR3. After removal of 1 base from V and 4 bases from J, the junction contained 5 bases not matched to a gene. The record originates from a study of spatial heterogeneity in lung cancer. Study-level information: The donor population consisted of under 75 patients with untreated, early-stage non-small cell lung cancer. PBMC samples from follow-up, where available, were sequenced a median of roughly 2 years after resection.

Study observations and caveats: Detection of ubiquitous tumor TCRs in blood was higher at resection than follow-up.

Every TCR cDNA molecule bore its own unique molecular identifier. MiXCR was run by TCRdb on the 5' RACE reads, yielding one entry per CDR3 protein. The sample gives about 120,000 distinct CDR3 sequences, approximately 12% of which show up once; around 16% is in the top ten. The clonotype was recovered from a male donor with early-stage non-small cell lung cancer. The source was PBMCs, collected at follow-up. The chain has TRBV7-2 and TRBJ2-5; 14 nucleotides match TRBD2. The CDR3 DNA follows: TGTGCCAGCAGCTTAGTCGGGACTAGCGGGGGTCCAGAGACCCAGTACTTC. Protein sequence: CASSLVGTSGGPETQYF.